This T cell receptor (beta chain) was recovered during a study of cytotoxic CD8 clonotypes in ibrutinib-treated CLL. With respect to this clone: Its antigen is as yet unknown.

The table came from immunoSEQ multiplex PCR; TCRdb's copy has only in-frame clones and leaves some out. The sample includes approximately 100,000 clones, approximately 58% of them seen just once. Notes on the study in general: The study found clonality rose at ibrutinib response, then fell toward baseline at progression.

This clonotype was sampled from a human donor with chronic lymphocytic leukemia. Sample: PBMCs, taken after 24 months of ibrutinib treatment.

CDR3 bases: TGTGCCAGCAGTTTAGACAGGGGGCCGAACTATGGCTACACCTTC. Protein sequence: CASSLDRGPNYGYTF. This rearrangement joins TRBV28 to TRBJ1-2; 10 bases align to TRBD1. The CDR3 length is 15 residues. Looked up from germline, CDR1 is MDHEN and CDR2 is SYDVKM. V shed 2 bases and J 2 bases; nucleotides not matched to a gene: 2.